This passage covers 9 T cell receptor beta chains from one sample sequenced in a study of Graves' ophthalmopathy and Graves' hyperthyroidism. Scientists amplified the TCR beta CDR3 regions from RNA transcripts. First-round RT-PCR used HTBI primers; second-round multiplex PCR followed. TCRdb re-derived calls from the multiplex PCR reads in MiXCR, one entry per CDR3 protein. Here the sample spans 40,000 to 50,000 distinct CDR3 sequences, under 55% being singletons. The sequenced material came from peripheral blood. The receptors stem from an adult man with Graves' ophthalmopathy.

At least ten counts were recorded for this clonotype. V and J are TRBV6-1 and TRBJ2-3; 7 bases map to TRBD2. The CDR3 length is 17 residues. Germline V lookup: CDR1 MNHNS, CDR2 SASEGT. The J segment lost 0 bases and the V segment lost 7 bases, leaving 13 bases of the junction unmatched. CDR3 sequence (DNA): TGTGCCAGCATAGGTCGGGGAGGGGCCTTCAGCACAGATACGCAGTATTTT. It codes for CASIGRGGAFSTDTQYF.

There are many counts of this clonotype. The chain has TRBV9 and TRBJ2-3, with no clear D. Trimming took 0 bases from V and 2 from J, leaving 7 bases between them. Germline CDR1 is SGDLS and CDR2 is YYNGEE. This CDR3 region has 14 residues. CDR3 sequence: CASSVDASTDTQYF. In DNA form, the CDR3 reads TGTGCCAGCAGCGTAGATGCCTCCACAGATACGCAGTATTTT.

This chain uses TRBV5-1 with TRBJ1-2; TRBD1 aligns across 10 bases. Trimming cost V 4 bases and J 1 base; bases outside gene matches: 1. CDR3 length equals 14 residues. CDR1 and CDR2 (germline): SGHRS, YFSETQ. CDR3 DNA sequence: TGCGCCAGCAGCCGGACAGGGGGTAACTATGGCTACACCTTC. Its translation is CASSRTGGNYGYTF.

There are many counts of this clonotype. This chain joins TRBV12-3 or TRBV12-4 and TRBJ2-1, with D possibly called TRBD1 or TRBD2 (5 bases each). The CDR3 loop spans 12 amino acids. Trimming stripped 6 bases from V and 6 bases from J, with 9 bases between. The CDR3 nucleotides read TGTGCCAGCAGCGGGACGATCAATGAGCAGTTCTTC. This gives the protein CASSGTINEQFF.

The gene calls are TRBV5-6 and TRBJ2-5, with TRBD1 matching over 7 bases. Germline V gives CDR1 SGHDT, CDR2 YYEEEE. The CDR3 has 14 amino acids. J was trimmed by 4 bases and V by 0 bases; bases with no gene match: 3. The CDR3: CASSLVQGVETQYF. The CDR3 DNA follows: TGTGCCAGCAGCTTGGTTCAGGGGGTAGAGACCCAGTACTTC.

There are many counts of this clonotype. V and J are TRBV6-1 and TRBJ2-7; a possible D gene is TRBD1 (5 bases). Germline loops: CDR1 MNHNS, CDR2 SASEGT. V was shortened by 6 bases and J by 12 bases, with 18 bases between the two germline ends. The CDR3 spans 12 residues. The CDR3 DNA is TGTGCCAGCAGGGATGGCGCAGGGTCGATGTACTTC. Its protein is CASRDGAGSMYF.

Concerning this clonotype itself: The germline gene is not matched at one end of the junction; a read error may be the cause. The gene calls are TRBV20-1 and TRBJ1-1; D unresolved. The CDR3 spans 14 residues. Germline CDR1 reads DFQATT; CDR2 reads SNEGSKA (reference sequence). CDR3 residues: CSARSARPNTEAFF. In DNA, the CDR3 is TGCAGTGCTAGGTCTGCAAGGCCGAACACCGAAGCTTTCTTT.

Worth noting for this clonotype: An end of the junction does not agree with germline; a read error may underlie this. The rearrangement joins TRBV29-1 to TRBJ1-1; 9 bases map to TRBD1. CDR3 length: 13 amino acids. Germline CDR1 and CDR2: SQVTM and ANQGSEA. The chain's CDR3 is CSALTGGSTGASF. The CDR3 DNA follows: TGCAGCGCTTTGACAGGGGGTAGCACTGGAGCTTCCTTT.

V usage is TRBV2 and J usage is TRBJ2-1, with 12 bases lining up with TRBD2. The CDR3 runs to 14 residues. CDR1 SNHLY and CDR2 FYNNEI come from the germline V gene. J was trimmed by 12 bases and V by 6 bases; bases with no gene match: 9. In nucleotides, the CDR3 is TGTGCCAGCAGACTAGCGGGGGGCACAGATACGCAGTTCTTC. Its protein product is CASRLAGGTDTQFF.